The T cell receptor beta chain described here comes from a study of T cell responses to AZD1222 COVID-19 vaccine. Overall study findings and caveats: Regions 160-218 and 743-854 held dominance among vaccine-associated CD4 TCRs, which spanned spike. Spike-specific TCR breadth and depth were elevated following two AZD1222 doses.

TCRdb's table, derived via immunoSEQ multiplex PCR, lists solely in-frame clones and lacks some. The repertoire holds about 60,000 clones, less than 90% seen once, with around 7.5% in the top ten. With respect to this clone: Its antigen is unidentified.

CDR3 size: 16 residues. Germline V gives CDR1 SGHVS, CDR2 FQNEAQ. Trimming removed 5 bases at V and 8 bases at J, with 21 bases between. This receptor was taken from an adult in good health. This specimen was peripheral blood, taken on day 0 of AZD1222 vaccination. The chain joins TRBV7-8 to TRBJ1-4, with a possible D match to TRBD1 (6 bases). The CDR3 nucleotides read TGTGCCAGCAGCCCAGGGGTCGTGGTGGTTGGAGAAAAACTGTTTTTT. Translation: CASSPGVVVVGEKLFF.